A single sample gave rise to the 11 T cell receptor beta chains below, sequenced in a study of T cell responses to AZD1222 COVID-19 vaccine. Here immunoSEQ multiplex PCR was the method, and the copy in TCRdb shows in-frame clones only, minus some. The table lists some 65,000 clones, less than 85% of them singletons. Sample: peripheral blood, taken on day 0 of MenACWY control vaccination. These receptors originate from an adult in good health.

This clone was detected many times. The chain has TRBV9 and TRBJ1-6; no firm D call. This CDR3 is built from 15 residues. With 0 bases removed from V and 9 bases from J, the gap between germline ends came to 13 bases. CDR1 and CDR2 (germline): SGDLS, YYNGEE. CDR3 bases: TGTGCCAGCAGCGTAGCAGCCCAATCTCCTTCACCCCTCCACTTT. Protein product: CASSVAAQSPSPLHF.

The rearrangement uses TRBV5-4 and TRBJ2-1, with D hard to call. The length of the CDR3 is 15 residues. The V end lost 2 bases, the J end lost 8 bases, and 17 bases lay between the germline ends. CDR1 and CDR2 from the germline V gene are SGHNT and YYREEE (reference sequence). The CDR3 bases are TGTGCCAGCAGCTTACCGGGCCCGGGTGAGGATGAGCAGTTCTTC. Its translation is CASSLPGPGEDEQFF.

The chain links TRBV5-1 to TRBJ2-3, with 9 positions matching TRBD1. V lost 3 bases and J lost 3; bases outside the gene matches: 8. Germline V gene lookup returns CDR1 SGHRS and CDR2 YFSETQ. The CDR3 sequence is 16 residues long. The CDR3 sequence: CASSSTQGAGTDTQYF. The CDR3 nucleotides are TGCGCCAGCAGCTCAACACAGGGGGCAGGGACAGATACGCAGTATTTT.

This clone came up a few times. The chain carries TRBV29-1 and TRBJ2-2, with no clear D. Trimming left V 7 bases short and J 5 bases short, with 14 bases between. The CDR3 runs 13 residues. Germline loops: CDR1 SQVTM, CDR2 ANQGSEA. CDR3: CSARTASTGELFF. The DNA of the CDR3 is TGCAGCGCCCGAACAGCGTCAACCGGGGAGCTGTTTTTT.

The chain links TRBV6-2 or TRBV6-3 to TRBJ1-5, with 9 positions matching TRBD1. There are 14 residues in the CDR3. Per germline, CDR1 MNHEY and CDR2 SVGEGT. V lost 6 bases, J lost 6 bases, and 6 bases stayed unmatched. The CDR3 loop is CASSTGGKGQPQHF. CDR3 DNA sequence: TGTGCCAGCAGCACAGGGGGCAAGGGTCAGCCCCAGCATTTT.

The chain couples TRBV27 to TRBJ2-3, with 11 bases matching TRBD2. The V and J ends lost 5 bases and 6 bases, in that order; junction bases with no gene match: 4. The CDR3 spans 14 residues. Per germline, CDR1 MNHEY and CDR2 SMNVEV (reference sequence). This CDR3 reads CASSLGLAADTQYF. The CDR3 DNA follows: TGTGCCAGCAGTCTGGGACTAGCGGCGGATACGCAGTATTTT.

This sequence joins TRBV6-2 or TRBV6-3 and TRBJ2-1, with D perhaps matching TRBD1 or TRBD2 (5 bases each). This CDR3 has 17 amino acids. The germline CDR1 and CDR2 sequences are MNHEY and SVGEGT. V lost 0 bases and J lost 8, with 20 bases in between. CDR3 sequence: CASSYSTEGPRGDEQFF. The CDR3 DNA reads as TGTGCCAGCAGTTACTCGACAGAGGGACCCCGTGGGGATGAGCAGTTCTTC.

This clone came up a few times. The CDR3 loop is CAWSAIGLSKEAFF. CDR3 DNA: TGTGCCTGGAGTGCCATCGGACTGTCTAAAGAAGCTTTCTTT. The rearrangement links TRBV30 to TRBJ1-1; no firm D call. Deletions cut 1 base from V and 8 bases from J, with 17 bases between. This CDR3 spans 14 amino acids. The germline CDR1 and CDR2 sequences are GTSNPN and SVGIG (reference sequence).

V and J are TRBV5-1 and TRBJ2-6; D is uncertain. Germline assignment: CDR1 SGHRS and CDR2 YFSETQ. Trimming took 0 bases from V and 0 from J, leaving 4 bases between them. This CDR3 spans 15 amino acids. The CDR3 DNA is TGCGCCAGCAGCTTGGGGCACTCTGGGGCCAACGTCCTGACTTTC. Encoded protein: CASSLGHSGANVLTF.

The chain carries TRBV12-3 or TRBV12-4 and TRBJ1-5; D uncertain. This CDR3 has 12 residues. The V end was cut by 8 bases, the J end by 1 base, with 6 bases between. This CDR3 is CASRLSNQPQHF. The CDR3 DNA reads as TGTGCCAGCCGACTGAGCAATCAGCCCCAGCATTTT.

V and J are TRBV14 and TRBJ1-2; D is undetermined. Germline lookup yields CDR1 SGHDN and CDR2 FVKESK. The CDR3 consists of 13 residues. Trimming cost V 3 bases and J 8 bases, with 13 bases left between them. The CDR3 DNA reads TGTGCCAGCAGCCAGGGTGGCTGGGGAGGCTACACCTTC. Translation gives CASSQGGWGGYTF.